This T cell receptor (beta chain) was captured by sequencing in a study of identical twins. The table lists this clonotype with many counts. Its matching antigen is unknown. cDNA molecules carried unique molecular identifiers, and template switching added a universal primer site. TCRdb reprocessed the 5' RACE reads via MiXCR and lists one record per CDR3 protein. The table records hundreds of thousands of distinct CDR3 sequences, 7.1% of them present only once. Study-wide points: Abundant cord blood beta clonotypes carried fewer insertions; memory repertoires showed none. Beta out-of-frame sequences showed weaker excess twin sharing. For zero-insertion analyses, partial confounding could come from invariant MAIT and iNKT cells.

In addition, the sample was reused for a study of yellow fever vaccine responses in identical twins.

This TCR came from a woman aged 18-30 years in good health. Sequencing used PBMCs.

This chain's CDR3 is CASSFRGGGNTIYF. The CDR3 coding sequence is TGTGCCAGCAGTTTTCGGGGGGGTGGAAACACCATATATTTT. V gene TRBV12-3 or TRBV12-4 combines with J gene TRBJ1-3; tentatively, D is TRBD1 (5 bases). This CDR3 contains 14 residues. The V and J ends lost 3 bases and 3 bases respectively, with 9 bases between them.